Here is one T cell receptor (beta chain) with its context. Its antigen is not known. The primer mix had 60 Vbeta and 13 Jbeta primers. Data came from immunoSEQ multiplex PCR; TCRdb stores just in-frame clones and leaves some out. The table shows 120,000 to 150,000 clones, with around 79% occurring only once. The CDR3 contains 16 residues. Looked up from germline, CDR1 is MGHDK and CDR2 is SYGVNS. This sample is drawn from a study of cytomegalovirus exposure and HLA in healthy donors. Study observations and caveats: Across HLA loci, a later analysis found differing TCR association rates, with DRB1 most and HLA-C fewest.

Sample: PBMCs. The chain combines TRBV25-1 with TRBJ2-5, with 8 bases aligning to TRBD1. The closer fit of TRBJ2-7 to the DNA end suggests the J call may be wrong. The sequence derives from a man aged 40-49 years in good health and CMV-seropositive. CDR3 sequence (DNA): TGTGCCAGCAGTCCCTCCACCGGGACAGGCCCCTACGAGCAGTACTTC. As protein: CASSPSTGTGPYEQYF.